The next 23 T cell receptor beta chains were all read from a single sample in a study of blood T cell repertoires in COVID-19. TCRdb keeps only in-frame clones here, not all; method: immunoSEQ multiplex PCR. This repertoire shows about 180,000 clones, about 87% found once; its top ten account for approximately 4%. The specimen sequenced was peripheral blood. All receptors come from a woman aged 25 to 39 with acute or convalescent COVID-19.

V is TRBV5-1 and J is TRBJ1-6; D is ambiguous. This CDR3 has 15 residues. Trimming removed 4 bases from V and 0 bases from J, with 8 bases in between. Per the germline V gene, CDR1 is SGHRS and CDR2 is YFSETQ. DNA for the CDR3: TGCGCCAGCAGCCCGGGTTTCTCCTATAATTCACCCCTCCACTTT. This sequence encodes CASSPGFSYNSPLHF. The entire variable domain, with the rest obtained from reference TRBV5-1 and TRBJ1-6, is as follows: KAGVTQTPRYLIKTRGQQVTLSCSPISGHRSVSWYQQTPGQGLQFLFEYFSETQRNKGNFPGRFSGRQFSNSRSEMNVSTLELGDSALYLCASSPGFSYNSPLHFGNGTRLTVT.

This sequence joins TRBV30 and TRBJ2-3; D is unresolved. Germline V CDR1 and CDR2: GTSNPN, SVGIG (reference sequence). CDR3 length: 12 amino acids. V lost 3 bases and J 1 base, leaving 5 bases between the germline ends. CDR3 loop: CAWRHRTDTQYF. For the CDR3, the DNA is TGTGCCTGGAGACACCGCACAGATACGCAGTATTTT.

The CDR3 coding sequence is TGCAGCGTCGTACTAGCGGGATTTGGAGATACGCAGTATTTT. Its translation: CSVVLAGFGDTQYF. The chain recombines TRBV29-1 with TRBJ2-3; TRBD2 aligns across 10 bases. CDR1 and CDR2 (germline): SQVTM, ANQGSEA. Trimming removed 6 bases from V and 5 bases from J; junction bases left unmatched: 8. The CDR3 length is 14 residues.

The chain has TRBV27 and TRBJ2-1, with TRBD1 matching 8 bases. This CDR3 comprises 15 residues. Germline values: CDR1 MNHEY, CDR2 SMNVEV (reference sequence). With V trimmed by 3 bases and J by 4 bases, 5 bases remained unmatched. As DNA, the CDR3 is TGTGCCAGCAGTTTCGGGGGACAGGTGTACAATGAGCAGTTCTTC. It codes for CASSFGGQVYNEQFF.

The J gene is TRBJ2-5, the V gene TRBV10-3, with 9 nucleotides matching TRBD1. This CDR3 has 14 amino acids. The V gene's germline CDR1 is ENHRY and CDR2 SYGVKD. Losses at the gene ends were 6 bases for V and 2 bases for J; bases not matched to a gene: 4. In DNA form, the CDR3 reads TGTGCCATCAGAACAGGGGGCGATCAAGAGACCCAGTACTTC. Amino acid sequence: CAIRTGGDQETQYF.

This clone was seen just once. This chain links TRBV5-1 with TRBJ2-7; 7 bases match TRBD2. CDR1 SGHRS and CDR2 YFSETQ come from the germline V gene. V shed 4 bases, J shed 7 bases, and the junction held 17 bases outside the gene matches. The CDR3 totals 16 residues. The CDR3 DNA reads TGCGCCAGCAGCCCGTCCGGGAGGCCAACCCTCGAGGAGCAGTACTTC. Translation: CASSPSGRPTLEEQYF.

The chain has TRBV2 and TRBJ2-1; weak D call: TRBD1 (5 bases). Looked up from germline, CDR1 is SNHLY and CDR2 is FYNNEI. The V and J ends lost 7 bases and 5 bases respectively, with 15 bases between them. The CDR3 has 14 residues. This CDR3 is CASIGNKGDNEQFF. DNA for the CDR3: TGTGCCAGCATTGGGAACAAAGGGGACAATGAGCAGTTCTTC.

V usage is TRBV27 and J usage is TRBJ2-2, with D unresolved. CDR3 length: 12 residues. Germline V gene data show CDR1 as MNHEY and CDR2 as SMNVEV (reference sequence). V was pared by 6 bases and J by 3 bases, with 5 bases between. The CDR3 DNA sequence: TGTGCCAGCAGGCGAGACACCGGGGAGCTGTTTTTT. This translates into CASRRDTGELFF.

This chain joins TRBV28 and TRBJ2-1; 11 positions agree with TRBD2. The V gene's germline CDR1 is MDHEN and CDR2 SYDVKM. The V gene end was trimmed by 5 bases and the J gene end by 3 bases; junction bases not matched to a gene: 15. This CDR3 has 19 residues. The CDR3 loop is CASSPHLAGGMLGYNEQFF. The CDR3 region has the DNA TGTGCCAGCAGTCCCCACCTAGCGGGAGGAATGTTAGGCTACAATGAGCAGTTCTTC. Full variable domain (outside the CDR3, taken from reference TRBV28 and TRBJ2-1): DVKVTQSSRYLVKRTGEKVFLECVQDMDHENMFWYRQDPGLGLRLIYFSYDVKMKEKGDIPEGYSVSREKKERFSLILESASTNQTSMYLCASSPHLAGGMLGYNEQFFGPGTRLTVL.

V gene TRBV4-1 combines with J gene TRBJ2-1; D unclear. V gave up 0 bases and J gave up 6 bases, with 12 bases separating them. CDR1 MGHRA and CDR2 YSYEKL come from the germline V gene. The CDR3 sequence is 15 residues long. CDR3 sequence: CASSQEVWALNEQFF. CDR3 sequence (DNA): TGCGCCAGCAGCCAAGAAGTCTGGGCTCTCAATGAGCAGTTCTTC.

The genes are TRBV28 and TRBJ2-3; D unclear. The length of the CDR3 is 12 residues. Germline CDR1 is MDHEN and CDR2 is SYDVKM. The V end lost 6 bases, the J end lost 2 bases, and 6 bases lay between the germline ends. The CDR3 is CASRTDTDTQYF. For the CDR3, the DNA is TGTGCCAGCAGAACAGACACAGATACGCAGTATTTT. Together with reference TRBV28 and TRBJ2-3, the CDR3 gives the full variable domain: DVKVTQSSRYLVKRTGEKVFLECVQDMDHENMFWYRQDPGLGLRLIYFSYDVKMKEKGDIPEGYSVSREKKERFSLILESASTNQTSMYLCASRTDTDTQYFGPGTRLTVL.

The chain links TRBV5-6 to TRBJ2-7, with a tentative D call TRBD2 (5 bases). V lost 4 bases, J lost 0 bases, and 14 bases lay in between. Germline V gene lookup returns CDR1 SGHDT and CDR2 YYEEEE. CDR3 length equals 15 residues. The DNA for the CDR3 is TGTGCCAGCAGCCGCCGGGGTTTTTTCTCCTACGAGCAGTACTTC. Its translation is CASSRRGFFSYEQYF.

The chain uses TRBV7-2 and TRBJ1-2, with D possibly being TRBD1 (6 bases). This CDR3 contains 17 residues. V shed 5 bases and J shed 1 base, with 20 bases lying between them. The germline CDR1 and CDR2 sequences are SGHTA and FQGNSA. CDR3 residues: CASSPLPTGFVNYGYTF. The CDR3 region has the DNA TGTGCCAGCAGCCCGCTTCCTACAGGGTTTGTTAACTATGGCTACACCTTC. The full variable domain, rest sourced from reference TRBV7-2 and TRBJ1-2, is GAGVSQSPSNKVTEKGKDVELRCDPISGHTALYWYRQSLGQGLEFLIYFQGNSAPDKSGLPSDRFSAERTGGSVSTLTIQRTQQEDSAVYLCASSPLPTGFVNYGYTFGSGTRLTVV.

The V gene is TRBV7-9, the J gene TRBJ2-1; 9 positions match TRBD2. Germline CDR1 reads SEHNR; CDR2 reads FQNEAQ (reference sequence). J lost 8 bases, V lost 3 bases, and 5 bases had no gene match. CDR3 length: 14 residues. The CDR3, as DNA: TGTGCCAGCAGCTTCTTAAGGACTAGCGATGAGCAGTTCTTC. Its protein is CASSFLRTSDEQFF.

V gene TRBV6-1 combines with J gene TRBJ1-2, with a weak D call TRBD1 (5 bases). CDR3 length: 13 amino acids. Trimming took 1 base from V and 4 from J, leaving 7 bases between them. The germline V gene has CDR1 MNHNS and CDR2 SASEGT. The CDR3 region is CASSEVTGYGYTF. The CDR3 bases are TGTGCCAGCAGTGAAGTAACAGGCTATGGCTACACCTTC.

This chain joins TRBV7-2 and TRBJ2-2; 13 positions agree with TRBD2. V gave up 5 bases and J gave up 5 bases; unmatched junction bases: 2. The CDR3 totals 15 residues. Germline V gene sequence: CDR1 SGHTA, CDR2 FQGNSA. CDR3 residues: CASSVGLAGTGELFF. The CDR3 nucleotides are TGTGCCAGCAGCGTGGGACTAGCGGGAACCGGGGAGCTGTTTTTT.

The chain combines TRBV11-1 with TRBJ2-1; 10 bases are a match to TRBD2. CDR3 size: 15 residues. V gave up 6 bases and J gave up 10 bases; unmatched junction bases: 12. Germline values: CDR1 SGHAT, CDR2 FQDESV (reference sequence). This CDR3 is CASREGLAEKLEQFF. CDR3 in DNA: TGTGCCAGCAGAGAAGGACTAGCGGAAAAGCTGGAGCAGTTCTTC.

This clone was counted between two and nine times. The chain links TRBV5-1 to TRBJ2-5; 7 positions match TRBD2. In germline, CDR1 is SGHRS, CDR2 YFSETQ. The CDR3 spans 18 residues. V lost 0 bases to trimming and J lost 0 bases; unmatched junction nucleotides: 11. The CDR3 region has the DNA TGCGCCAGCAGCTTGGGACTAGCTGTACTTCAGTACCAAGAGACCCAGTACTTC. Residues: CASSLGLAVLQYQETQYF.

The V and J genes are TRBV4-1 and TRBJ1-1; possibly TRBD1 for D (6 bases). Per the germline V gene, CDR1 is MGHRA and CDR2 is YSYEKL. CDR3 size: 15 residues. V dropped 1 base and J dropped 5 bases, with 14 bases sitting between them. CDR3 protein: CASSQVGTGRTEAFF. The CDR3 DNA reads as TGCGCCAGCAGCCAAGTTGGTACAGGGCGGACTGAAGCTTTCTTT.

The chain has TRBV28 and TRBJ2-2; D ambiguous. V dropped 2 bases and J dropped 8 bases, with 9 bases sitting between them. This CDR3 has 13 residues. Germline V gene lookup returns CDR1 MDHEN and CDR2 SYDVKM. In DNA, the CDR3 is TGTGCCAGCAGTTTAGGGTTCGGGGGGGAGCTGTTTTTT. As protein: CASSLGFGGELFF. The variable domain in full, completed from reference TRBV28 and TRBJ2-2, reads DVKVTQSSRYLVKRTGEKVFLECVQDMDHENMFWYRQDPGLGLRLIYFSYDVKMKEKGDIPEGYSVSREKKERFSLILESASTNQTSMYLCASSLGFGGELFFGEGSRLTVL.

The V and J genes are TRBV30 and TRBJ2-7; TRBD1 matches at 9 bases. CDR1 is GTSNPN and CDR2 is SVGIG in the germline V gene (reference sequence). This CDR3 spans 14 amino acids. V lost 3 bases and J lost 3; bases outside the gene matches: 6. The CDR3 sequence is CAWSAGTGYYEQYF. CDR3 sequence (DNA): TGTGCCTGGAGCGCCGGGACAGGGTACTACGAGCAGTACTTC.

The rearrangement uses TRBV11-2 and TRBJ2-3; D might be TRBD2 (5 bases). Germline V gene sequence: CDR1 SGHAT, CDR2 FQNNGV. The CDR3 loop spans 16 amino acids. V lost 4 bases and J 6 bases, leaving 20 bases between the germline ends. CDR3 nucleotides: TGTGCCAGCAGCTCCCCTAGTGGGAGATTATTGGATACGCAGTATTTT. It encodes CASSSPSGRLLDTQYF.

This clone has more than one count but fewer than ten. The genes are TRBV28 and TRBJ2-2, with TRBD2 matching 7 bases. This CDR3 spans 16 amino acids. Unmatched junction bases numbered 15, after V lost 5 bases and J lost 9 bases. CDR1 MDHEN and CDR2 SYDVKM come from the germline V gene. This chain's CDR3 is CASSPPLAEGPRELFF. The CDR3 nucleotides read TGTGCCAGCAGTCCCCCGCTAGCGGAGGGGCCCCGGGAGCTGTTTTTT. Full variable domain (outside the CDR3, taken from reference TRBV28 and TRBJ2-2): DVKVTQSSRYLVKRTGEKVFLECVQDMDHENMFWYRQDPGLGLRLIYFSYDVKMKEKGDIPEGYSVSREKKERFSLILESASTNQTSMYLCASSPPLAEGPRELFFGEGSRLTVL.